The entry below gives a single TCR beta chain sequence along with its context. The antigen remains unidentified. Reverse transcription of all isolated RNA meant that expressed TCRB transcripts were sequenced. Roughly 3.57 million reads on average were seen across naive, central memory and regulatory T cell samples. Sequencing was performed with immunoSEQ multiplex PCR; in TCRdb, only in-frame clones are kept and a portion is missing. This table holds 900,000 or so clones, roughly a sixth found once. The CDR3 consists of 15 residues. Germline V CDR1 and CDR2: SGHDT, YYEEEE. Trimming left V 6 bases short and J 0 bases short, with 13 bases between. This sample stems from a study of beta chain features in type 1 diabetes. General study points: Whatever favoring of shorter templates PCR might show would apply equally to patients and controls. VDJ junctions sequenced from type 1 diabetes patients showed fewer insertions and more deletions.

Cells sorted by CD45RO/CCR7/CD25/CD127/CD95/CD27 comprised CD4+ naive, central memory, regulatory and stem cell-like memory cells. The source material was naive CD4+ T cells from blood. The J gene is TRBJ2-1, the V gene TRBV5-6; D may be TRBD2 (5 bases). This sequence originates from a woman under 30 in good health. The CDR3, as DNA: TGTGCCAGCACCCCGACGGGGAGCTCCTACAATGAGCAGTTCTTC. It encodes CASTPTGSSYNEQFF. The complete variable domain, with remaining parts taken from reference TRBV5-6 and TRBJ2-1, reads DAGVTQSPTHLIKTRGQQVTLRCSPKSGHDTVSWYQQALGQGPQFIFQYYEEEERQRGNFPDRFSGHQFPNYSSELNVNALLLGDSALYLCASTPTGSSYNEQFFGPGTRLTVL.